Below, 5 T cell receptor beta chains from the same sample are listed, as sequenced in a study of beta chain features in type 1 diabetes. Isolated RNA was reverse transcribed in full, so expressed TCRB transcripts were sequenced. Method: immunoSEQ multiplex PCR; TCRdb's copy keeps in-frame clones and lacks some. The table shows around 430,000 clones, with about 29% occurring only once. Input material: naive CD4+ T cells from blood. These receptor sequences come from a man aged 18 to 29 in good health.

The CDR3 nucleotides are TGTGCCAGCAGCTTGGGCCACAATGAGCAGTTCTTC. As protein: CASSLGHNEQFF. This chain uses TRBV7-2 with TRBJ2-1; D is ambiguous. Germline values: CDR1 SGHTA, CDR2 FQGNSA. V was pared by 3 bases and J by 5 bases, with 5 bases between. The CDR3 length is 12 residues. The full variable domain, its missing parts supplied by reference TRBV7-2 and TRBJ2-1, is GAGVSQSPSNKVTEKGKDVELRCDPISGHTALYWYRQSLGQGLEFLIYFQGNSAPDKSGLPSDRFSAERTGGSVSTLTIQRTQQEDSAVYLCASSLGHNEQFFGPGTRLTVL.

The count of this clone is one. The chain is built from TRBV14 and TRBJ1-1, with 7 bases aligning to TRBD1. The V segment lost 0 bases and the J segment 0 bases; nucleotides outside the gene matches: 4. Germline assignment: CDR1 SGHDN and CDR2 FVKESK. This CDR3 region has 16 residues. The CDR3 is CASSQDQGGVNTEAFF. CDR3 DNA sequence: TGTGCCAGCAGCCAAGATCAGGGGGGCGTGAACACTGAAGCTTTCTTT.

This clone was seen a few times. J is TRBJ2-3 and V is TRBV9; a possible D gene is TRBD2 (6 bases). This CDR3 spans 16 amino acids. The V end was cut by 3 bases, the J end by 0 bases, with 14 bases between. CDR1 and CDR2 (germline): SGDLS, YYNGEE. The CDR3 loop reads CASSASGGHSTDTQYF. Here the CDR3 DNA reads TGTGCCAGCAGCGCCTCAGGAGGGCATAGCACAGATACGCAGTATTTT. Combining the CDR3 with reference TRBV9 and TRBJ2-3 gives the whole variable domain DSGVTQTPKHLITATGQRVTLRCSPRSGDLSVYWYQQSLDQGLQFLIQYYNGEERAKGNILERFSAQQFPDLHSELNLSSLELGDSALYFCASSASGGHSTDTQYFGPGTRLTVL.

V usage is TRBV4-1 and J usage is TRBJ2-2; D gene unclear. The germline V and J ends were trimmed by 5 bases and 4 bases, with 11 bases remaining between them. Germline V CDR1 and CDR2: MGHRA, YSYEKL. This CDR3 comprises 14 residues. For the CDR3, the DNA is TGCGCCAGCAGCGGAAGGAAGGCCACCGGGGAGCTGTTTTTT. As protein: CASSGRKATGELFF.

The chain has TRBV9 and TRBJ2-3, with D hard to call. This CDR3 is 14 amino acids long. The V gene's germline CDR1 is SGDLS and CDR2 YYNGEE. V was cut by 0 bases and J by 6 bases, with 11 bases left in between. The CDR3 here is CASSVVPTWDTQYF. The CDR3 region has the DNA TGTGCCAGCAGCGTAGTACCAACATGGGATACGCAGTATTTT.